The rows below give T cell receptor beta chains drawn from one sample of a study of T-cell reconstitution after alpha-beta-depleted transplantation in children. TCRdb analysed the PCR reads with MiXCR anew, one entry per CDR3 protein. This sample has 75,000 to 80,000 distinct CDR3 sequences; 15% to 20% occur once, and the top ten carry about 47%. The sequences come from PBMCs, mostly from graft donor cells, collected 360 days after TCRalphabeta/CD19-depleted stem cell transplant. Receptors were obtained from a male patient aged 2-10 years who had a stem cell transplant for acute lymphoblastic leukemia, so the T cells may come from the graft donor. The CDR3 runs from the conserved cysteine through the conserved F or W.

j_call v_call cdr3_aa
TRBJ2-3 TRBV12-3/TRBV12-4 CASSLDRGRDLNTDTQYF
TRBJ1-3 TRBV12-3/TRBV12-4 CASSFRTGGNTIYF
TRBJ2-1 TRBV6-1 CASKPRRSSYNEQFF
TRBJ2-2 TRBV10-3 CAISRLAGETGELFF
TRBJ2-4 TRBV6-5 CASSYAGDGTKNIQYF
TRBJ2-4 TRBV5-5 CASSFRDRGPNIQYF
TRBJ1-2 TRBV7-9 CASSLRGTYGYTF
TRBJ1-2 TRBV24-1 CATSAHSGYTF
TRBJ2-5 TRBV7-9 CASSPLRQGETQYF
TRBJ2-7 TRBV4-1 CASSQEPGGAFYEQYF
TRBJ2-3 TRBV6-1 CASQIVAGTDTQYF
TRBJ2-7 TRBV7-7 CATRGWDKADEQYF
TRBJ2-7 TRBV24-1 CATSPGSSDEQYF
TRBJ2-3 TRBV19 CASSIHGKGPTDTQYF
TRBJ2-2 TRBV4-1 CASSQDLRRTSGYTGELFF
TRBJ2-1 TRBV7-8 CASSLDPNNEQFF
TRBJ2-5 TRBV7-8 CASSPLALGQETQYF
TRBJ2-5 TRBV5-1 CASSRTGTSGETQYF
TRBJ2-1 TRBV6-1 CASSTTRGTGHEQFF
TRBJ2-7 TRBV6-5 CASSYSTSGTWQYF
TRBJ2-5 TRBV11-2 CASSRNRVKTQYF
TRBJ2-4 TRBV19 CASSLDGRAKNIQYF
TRBJ2-1 TRBV3-1 CASRKKTQREGEQFF
TRBJ2-1 TRBV10-3 CAIGTGVYNEQFF
TRBJ2-5 TRBV12-3/TRBV12-4 CASSLRHTRETQYF
TRBJ2-5 TRBV29-1 CSVGWGGGQETQYF
TRBJ1-2 TRBV7-9 CASSFTVPNYGYTF
TRBJ2-7 TRBV12-3/TRBV12-4 CASSFSWSRYEQYF
TRBJ1-6 TRBV20-1 CSARSESSYNSPLHF
TRBJ2-1 TRBV29-1 CSGGSGVGSYNEQFF
TRBJ2-7 TRBV20-1 CSASPGHEQYF
TRBJ2-5 TRBV3-1 CASSRYGTQETQYF
TRBJ2-7 TRBV4-1 CASSRQGAFSYEQYF
TRBJ1-1 TRBV7-9 CASSSWTYTEAFF
TRBJ2-2 TRBV12-3/TRBV12-4 CASSWRGVLGTGELFF
TRBJ2-4 TRBV12-3/TRBV12-4 CASSLRRRGTSADLAKNIQYF
TRBJ2-3 TRBV7-8 CASSRSTGTDTQYF
TRBJ1-2 TRBV2 CASSAGQGNYGYTF
TRBJ2-1 TRBV10-3 CAISGTSGIHEQFF
TRBJ2-7 TRBV11-3 CASSWGQEEYEQYF
TRBJ2-7 TRBV7-8 CASRKREGLYEQYF
TRBJ1-5 TRBV4-1 CASSQDNRDQPQHF
TRBJ2-5 TRBV6-1 CASSRDREETQYF